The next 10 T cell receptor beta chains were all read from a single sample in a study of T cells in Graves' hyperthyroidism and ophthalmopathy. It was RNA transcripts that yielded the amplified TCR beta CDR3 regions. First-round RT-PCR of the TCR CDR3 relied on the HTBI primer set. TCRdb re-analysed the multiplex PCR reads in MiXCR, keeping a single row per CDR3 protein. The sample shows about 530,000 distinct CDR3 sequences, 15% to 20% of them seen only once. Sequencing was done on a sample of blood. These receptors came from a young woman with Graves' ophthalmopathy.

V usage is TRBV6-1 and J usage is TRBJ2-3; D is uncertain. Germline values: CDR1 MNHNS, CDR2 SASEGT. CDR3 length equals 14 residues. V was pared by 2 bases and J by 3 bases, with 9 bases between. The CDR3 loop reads CASSESAETDTQYF. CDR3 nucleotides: TGTGCCAGCAGTGAATCGGCGGAAACAGATACGCAGTATTTT.

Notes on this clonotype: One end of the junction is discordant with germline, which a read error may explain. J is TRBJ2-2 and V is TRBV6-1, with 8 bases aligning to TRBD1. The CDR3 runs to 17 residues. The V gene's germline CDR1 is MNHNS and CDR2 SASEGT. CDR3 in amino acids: CASRDRGISPYTGELFF. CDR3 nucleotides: TGTGCCAGCCGTGACAGGGGAATTTCGCCTTACACCGGGGAGCTGTTTTTT.

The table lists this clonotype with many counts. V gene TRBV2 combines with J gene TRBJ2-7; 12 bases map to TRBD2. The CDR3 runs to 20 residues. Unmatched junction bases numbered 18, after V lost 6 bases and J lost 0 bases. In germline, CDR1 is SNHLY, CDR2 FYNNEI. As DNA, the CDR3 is TGTGCCAGCAGGACGTCCGGGCTAGCGGGAGGGCCTACCCTCTCCTACGAGCAGTACTTC. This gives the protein CASRTSGLAGGPTLSYEQYF.

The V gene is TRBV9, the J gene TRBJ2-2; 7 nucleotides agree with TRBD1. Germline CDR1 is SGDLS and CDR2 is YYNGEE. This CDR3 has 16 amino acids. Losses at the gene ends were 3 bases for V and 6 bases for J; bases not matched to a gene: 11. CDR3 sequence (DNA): TGTGCCAGCAGCGCTAGACAGGGACGTCCCCCCGGGGAGCTGTTTTTT. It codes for CASSARQGRPPGELFF.

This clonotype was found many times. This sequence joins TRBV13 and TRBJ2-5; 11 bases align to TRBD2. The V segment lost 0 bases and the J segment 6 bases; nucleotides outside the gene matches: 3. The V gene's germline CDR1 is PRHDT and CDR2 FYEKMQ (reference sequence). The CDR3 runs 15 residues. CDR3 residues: CASSLGLAGGKTQYF. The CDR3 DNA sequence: TGTGCCAGCAGCTTAGGCCTAGCGGGAGGAAAGACCCAGTACTTC.

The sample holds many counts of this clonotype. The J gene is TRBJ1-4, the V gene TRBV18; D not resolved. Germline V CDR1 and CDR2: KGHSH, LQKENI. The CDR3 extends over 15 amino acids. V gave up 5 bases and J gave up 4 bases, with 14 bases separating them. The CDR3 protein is CASSDQTGYNEKLFF. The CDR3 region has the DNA TGTGCCAGCTCAGATCAGACGGGGTATAATGAAAAACTGTTTTTT.

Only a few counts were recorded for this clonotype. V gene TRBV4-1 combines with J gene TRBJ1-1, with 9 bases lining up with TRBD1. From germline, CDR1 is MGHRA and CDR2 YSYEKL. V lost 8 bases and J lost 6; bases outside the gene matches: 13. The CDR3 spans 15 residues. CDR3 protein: CASFTSQGAYSEAFF. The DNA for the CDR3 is TGCGCCAGCTTCACTTCACAGGGGGCGTATTCTGAAGCTTTCTTT.

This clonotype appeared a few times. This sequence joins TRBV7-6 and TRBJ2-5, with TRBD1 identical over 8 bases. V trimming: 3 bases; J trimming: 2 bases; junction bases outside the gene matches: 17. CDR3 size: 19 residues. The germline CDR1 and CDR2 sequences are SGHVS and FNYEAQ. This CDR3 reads CASSFTFRGQGQLQETQYF. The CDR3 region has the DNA TGTGCCAGCAGCTTTACCTTCCGCGGACAGGGACAGTTACAAGAGACCCAGTACTTC.

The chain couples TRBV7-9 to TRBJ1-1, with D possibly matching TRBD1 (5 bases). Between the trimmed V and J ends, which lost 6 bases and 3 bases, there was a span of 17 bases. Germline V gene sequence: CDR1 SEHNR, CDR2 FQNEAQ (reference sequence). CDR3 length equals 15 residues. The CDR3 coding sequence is TGTGCCAGCAGTCAAGGGACCGGAGGGGACACTGAAGCTTTCTTT. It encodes CASSQGTGGDTEAFF.

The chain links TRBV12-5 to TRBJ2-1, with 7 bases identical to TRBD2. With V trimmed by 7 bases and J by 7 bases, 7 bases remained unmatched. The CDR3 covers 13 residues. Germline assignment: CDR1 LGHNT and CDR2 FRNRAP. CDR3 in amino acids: CASALLGGNEQFF. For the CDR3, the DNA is TGTGCTAGTGCTCTACTCGGGGGGAATGAGCAGTTCTTC.